The text below deals with one T cell receptor (beta chain). The data were obtained in a study of shared clonotypes between healthy human individuals. Study details: CD4 naive and memory got three plates each, CD8 naive two, CD8 memory one.

The V and J ends lost 0 bases and 4 bases respectively, with 10 bases between them. The CDR3 length is 14 residues. CDR1 is SGHRS, CDR2 YFSETQ, per germline. Sorted-subset replicate PCR reactions were performed with about 200 ng DNA, corresponding to 25,000 to 35,000 T cell genomes. TCRdb's copy holds only in-frame clones and misses some; the assay was immunoSEQ multiplex PCR. The sample holds roughly 2.5 million clones, approximately 90% seen once. The rearrangement uses TRBV5-1 and TRBJ1-2, with D hard to call. The sample consisted of naive CD4+ T cells sorted from blood. The subset denotes: CD45RA+ positively selected. The clonotype was recovered from a man between 18 and 29 years old in good health. CDR3 DNA sequence: TGCGCCAGCAGCTTGGATGTTAAAGCCTATGGCTACACCTTC. Translation gives CASSLDVKAYGYTF. Using reference TRBV5-1 and TRBJ1-2 for the parts outside the CDR3, the full variable domain is KAGVTQTPRYLIKTRGQQVTLSCSPISGHRSVSWYQQTPGQGLQFLFEYFSETQRNKGNFPGRFSGRQFSNSRSEMNVSTLELGDSALYLCASSLDVKAYGYTFGSGTRLTVV.